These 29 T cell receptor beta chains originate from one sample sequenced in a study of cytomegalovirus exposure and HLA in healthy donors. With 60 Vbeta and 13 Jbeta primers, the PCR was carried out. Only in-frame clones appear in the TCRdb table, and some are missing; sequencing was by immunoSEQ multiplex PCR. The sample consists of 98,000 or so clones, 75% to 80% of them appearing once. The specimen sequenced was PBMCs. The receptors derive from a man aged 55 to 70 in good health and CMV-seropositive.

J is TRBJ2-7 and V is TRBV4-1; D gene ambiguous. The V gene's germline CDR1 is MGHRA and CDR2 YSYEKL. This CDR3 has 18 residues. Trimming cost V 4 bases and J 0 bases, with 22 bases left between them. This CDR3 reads CASSPDGSEALSSYEQYF. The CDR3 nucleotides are TGCGCCAGCAGCCCCGATGGTTCCGAGGCCCTCTCCTCCTACGAGCAGTACTTC.

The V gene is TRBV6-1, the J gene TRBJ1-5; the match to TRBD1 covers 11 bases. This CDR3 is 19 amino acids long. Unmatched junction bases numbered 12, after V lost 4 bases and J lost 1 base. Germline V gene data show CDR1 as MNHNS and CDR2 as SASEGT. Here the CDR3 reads CASSVYRGGQGVSNQPQHF. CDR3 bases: TGTGCCAGCAGTGTCTACCGGGGGGGACAGGGGGTCAGCAATCAGCCCCAGCATTTT.

CDR3 in amino acids: CAISRDRVRETQYF. As DNA, the CDR3 is TGTGCCATCAGCAGGGACAGGGTACGAGAGACCCAGTACTTC. The rearrangement joins TRBV10-3 to TRBJ2-5; TRBD1 agrees at 9 bases. J was trimmed by 4 bases and V by 6 bases; bases with no gene match: 6. The germline V gene encodes CDR1 ENHRY and CDR2 SYGVKD. The CDR3 is 14 residues long.

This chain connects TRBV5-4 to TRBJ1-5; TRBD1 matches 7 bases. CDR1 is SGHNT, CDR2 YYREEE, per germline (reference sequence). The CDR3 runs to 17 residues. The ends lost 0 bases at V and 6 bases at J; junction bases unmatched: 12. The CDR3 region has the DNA TGTGCCAGCAGCTTGGGCGGGTCAGGGGGTTCAAGTCAGCCCCAGCATTTT. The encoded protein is CASSLGGSGGSSQPQHF.

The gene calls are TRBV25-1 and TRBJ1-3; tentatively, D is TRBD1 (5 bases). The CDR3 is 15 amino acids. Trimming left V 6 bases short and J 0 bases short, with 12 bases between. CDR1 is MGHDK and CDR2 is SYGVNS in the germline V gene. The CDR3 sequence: CASSPGVSSGNTIYF. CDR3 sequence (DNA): TGTGCCAGCAGCCCGGGGGTGAGCTCTGGAAACACCATATATTTT.

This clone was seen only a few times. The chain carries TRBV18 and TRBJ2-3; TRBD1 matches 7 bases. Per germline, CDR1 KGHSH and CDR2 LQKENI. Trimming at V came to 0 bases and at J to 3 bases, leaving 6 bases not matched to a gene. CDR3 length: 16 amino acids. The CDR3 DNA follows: TGTGCCAGCTCACCACCGAGAGGGGGCGGAACAGATACGCAGTATTTT. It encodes CASSPPRGGGTDTQYF.

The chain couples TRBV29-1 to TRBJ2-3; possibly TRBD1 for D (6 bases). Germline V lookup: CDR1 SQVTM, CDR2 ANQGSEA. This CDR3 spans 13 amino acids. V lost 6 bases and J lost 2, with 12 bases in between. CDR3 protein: CSVPQGLTDTQYF. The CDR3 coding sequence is TGCAGCGTCCCGCAGGGGCTCACAGATACGCAGTATTTT.

The CDR3 coding sequence is TGTGCCAGTCTTATAGCGGACAGGGAAGAGACCCAGTACTTC. Encoded protein: CASLIADREETQYF. The chain is built from TRBV28 and TRBJ2-5; 8 positions agree with TRBD1. Germline-derived CDR1 and CDR2 are MDHEN and SYDVKM. The V segment lost 9 bases and the J segment 3 bases; nucleotides outside the gene matches: 9. CDR3 length: 14 residues.

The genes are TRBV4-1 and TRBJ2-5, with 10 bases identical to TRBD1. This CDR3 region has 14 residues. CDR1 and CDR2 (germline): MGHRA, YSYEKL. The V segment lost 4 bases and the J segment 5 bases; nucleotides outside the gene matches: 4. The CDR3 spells CASSPGQGQETQYF. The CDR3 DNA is TGCGCCAGCAGCCCGGGACAGGGGCAGGAGACCCAGTACTTC.

As DNA, the CDR3 is TGTGCCAGCAGCTTAGCGGGTCCAGGGGGGTATGGCTACACCTTC. As protein: CASSLAGPGGYGYTF. This chain uses TRBV7-8 with TRBJ1-2; 7 bases fit TRBD1. From germline, CDR1 is SGHVS and CDR2 FQNEAQ. Trimming removed 0 bases from V and 5 bases from J; junction bases left unmatched: 6. The CDR3 has 15 amino acids.

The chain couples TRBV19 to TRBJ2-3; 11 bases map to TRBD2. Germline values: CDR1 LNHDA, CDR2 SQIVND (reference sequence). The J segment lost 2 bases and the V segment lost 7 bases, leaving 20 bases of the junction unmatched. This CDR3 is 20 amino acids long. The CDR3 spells CASKRSRLAGGGESTDTQYF. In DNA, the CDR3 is TGTGCCAGTAAAAGATCTAGGCTAGCGGGGGGTGGAGAGTCCACAGATACGCAGTATTTT.

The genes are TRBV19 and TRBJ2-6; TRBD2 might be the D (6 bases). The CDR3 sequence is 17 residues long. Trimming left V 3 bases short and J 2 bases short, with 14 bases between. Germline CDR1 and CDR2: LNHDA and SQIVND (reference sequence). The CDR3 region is CASSIREVLAGANVLTF. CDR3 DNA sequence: TGTGCCAGTAGTATTAGGGAGGTCCTGGCTGGGGCCAACGTCCTGACTTTC.

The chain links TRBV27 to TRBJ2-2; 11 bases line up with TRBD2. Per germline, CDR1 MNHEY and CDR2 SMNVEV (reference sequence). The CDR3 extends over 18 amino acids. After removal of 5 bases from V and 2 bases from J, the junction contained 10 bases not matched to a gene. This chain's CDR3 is CASSNRVAGGPNTGELFF. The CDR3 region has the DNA TGTGCCAGCAGTAACAGAGTAGCGGGAGGGCCTAACACCGGGGAGCTGTTTTTT.

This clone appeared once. CDR3 residues: CASSLQVGGTGELFF. The CDR3 bases are TGTGCCAGCAGCTTGCAAGTCGGGGGAACCGGGGAGCTGTTTTTT. The chain carries TRBV5-5 and TRBJ2-2, with D possibly matching TRBD2 (6 bases). Germline V lookup: CDR1 SGHKS, CDR2 YYEKEE (reference sequence). The CDR3 runs to 15 residues. Trimming left V 1 base short and J 5 bases short, with 12 bases between.

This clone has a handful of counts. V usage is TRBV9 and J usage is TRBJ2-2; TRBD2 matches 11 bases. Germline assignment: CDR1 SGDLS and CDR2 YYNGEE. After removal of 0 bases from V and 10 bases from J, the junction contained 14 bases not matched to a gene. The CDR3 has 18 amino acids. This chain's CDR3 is CASSVALSGGAKREELFF. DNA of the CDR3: TGTGCCAGCAGCGTAGCTCTTAGCGGGGGGGCGAAACGCGAGGAGCTGTTTTTT.

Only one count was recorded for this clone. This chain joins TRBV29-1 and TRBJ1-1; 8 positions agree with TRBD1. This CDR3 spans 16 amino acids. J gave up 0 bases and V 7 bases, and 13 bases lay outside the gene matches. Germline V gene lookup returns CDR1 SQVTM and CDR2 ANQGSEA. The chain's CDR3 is CSGSRAGGNMNTEAFF. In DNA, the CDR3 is TGCAGCGGTTCCAGGGCAGGGGGCAACATGAACACTGAAGCTTTCTTT.

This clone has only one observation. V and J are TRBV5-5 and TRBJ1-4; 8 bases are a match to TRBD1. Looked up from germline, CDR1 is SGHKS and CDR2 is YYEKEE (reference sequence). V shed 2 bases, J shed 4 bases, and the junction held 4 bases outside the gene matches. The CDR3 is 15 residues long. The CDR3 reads CASSLGQGLNEKLFF. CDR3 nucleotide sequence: TGTGCCAGCAGCTTAGGACAGGGACTTAATGAAAAACTGTTTTTT.

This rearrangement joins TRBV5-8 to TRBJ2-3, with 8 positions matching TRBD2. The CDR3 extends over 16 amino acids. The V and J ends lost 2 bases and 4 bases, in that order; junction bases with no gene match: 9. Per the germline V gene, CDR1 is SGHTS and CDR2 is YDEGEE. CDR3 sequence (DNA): TGTGCCAGCAGCTTTCGCCGGGGGGGCTTCCCAGATACGCAGTATTTT. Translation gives CASSFRRGGFPDTQYF.

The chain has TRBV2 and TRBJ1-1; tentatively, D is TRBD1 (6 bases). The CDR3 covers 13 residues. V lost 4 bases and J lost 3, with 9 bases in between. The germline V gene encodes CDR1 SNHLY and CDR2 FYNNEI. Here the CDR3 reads CASSARQDTEAFF. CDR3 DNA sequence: TGTGCCAGCAGTGCAAGACAGGACACTGAAGCTTTCTTT.

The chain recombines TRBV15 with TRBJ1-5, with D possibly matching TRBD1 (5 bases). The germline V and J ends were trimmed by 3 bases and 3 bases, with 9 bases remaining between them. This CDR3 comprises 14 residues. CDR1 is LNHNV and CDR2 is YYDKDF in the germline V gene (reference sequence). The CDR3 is CATSRGGNNQPQHF. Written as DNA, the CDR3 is TGTGCCACCAGCAGGGGGGGAAACAATCAGCCCCAGCATTTT.

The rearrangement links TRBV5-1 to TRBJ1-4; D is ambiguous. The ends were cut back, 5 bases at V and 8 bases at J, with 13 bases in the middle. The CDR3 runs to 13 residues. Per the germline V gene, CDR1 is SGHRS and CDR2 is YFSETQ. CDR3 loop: CASSRWRNEKLFF. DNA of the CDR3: TGCGCCAGCAGTCGGTGGCGGAACGAAAAACTGTTTTTT.

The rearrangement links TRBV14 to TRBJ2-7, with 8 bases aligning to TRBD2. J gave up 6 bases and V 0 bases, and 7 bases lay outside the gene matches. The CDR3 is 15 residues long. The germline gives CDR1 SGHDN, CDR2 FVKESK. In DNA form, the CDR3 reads TGTGCCAGCAGCCAAGATGGAGTAGCGGGGCGCGAGCAGTACTTC. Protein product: CASSQDGVAGREQYF.

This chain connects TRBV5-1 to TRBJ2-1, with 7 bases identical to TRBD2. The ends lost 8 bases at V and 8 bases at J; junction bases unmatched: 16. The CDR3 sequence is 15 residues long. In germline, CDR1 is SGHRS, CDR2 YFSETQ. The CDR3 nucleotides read TGCGCCAGTTCCCCGGGGCTAGCGGTCAGGGATGAGCAGTTCTTC. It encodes CASSPGLAVRDEQFF.

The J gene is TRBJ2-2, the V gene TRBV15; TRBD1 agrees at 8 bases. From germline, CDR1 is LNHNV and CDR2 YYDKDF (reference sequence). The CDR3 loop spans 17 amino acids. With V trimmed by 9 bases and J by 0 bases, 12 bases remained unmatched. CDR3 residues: CATAQGGDSSNTGELFF. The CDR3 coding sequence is TGTGCCACAGCACAGGGGGGCGACAGCTCGAACACCGGGGAGCTGTTTTTT.

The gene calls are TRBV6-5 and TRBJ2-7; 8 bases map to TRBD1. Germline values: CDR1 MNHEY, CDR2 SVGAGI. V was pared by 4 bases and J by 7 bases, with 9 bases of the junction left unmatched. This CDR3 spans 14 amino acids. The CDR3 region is CASSSGGHLGEQYF. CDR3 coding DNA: TGTGCCAGCAGTTCAGGGGGCCACCTGGGGGAGCAGTACTTC.

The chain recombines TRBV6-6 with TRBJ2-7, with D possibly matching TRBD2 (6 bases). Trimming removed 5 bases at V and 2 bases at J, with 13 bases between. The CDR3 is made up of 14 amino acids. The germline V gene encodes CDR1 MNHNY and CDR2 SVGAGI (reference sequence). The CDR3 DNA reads TGTGCCAGCAGTCAGACTAGTCCGGCCTACGAGCAGTACTTC. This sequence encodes CASSQTSPAYEQYF.

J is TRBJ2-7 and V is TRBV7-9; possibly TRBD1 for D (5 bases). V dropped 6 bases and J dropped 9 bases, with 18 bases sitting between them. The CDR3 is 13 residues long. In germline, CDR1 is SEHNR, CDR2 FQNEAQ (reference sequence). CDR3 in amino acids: CASRSPGLLGQYF. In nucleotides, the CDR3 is TGTGCCAGCAGATCCCCAGGGCTCTTGGGGCAGTACTTC.

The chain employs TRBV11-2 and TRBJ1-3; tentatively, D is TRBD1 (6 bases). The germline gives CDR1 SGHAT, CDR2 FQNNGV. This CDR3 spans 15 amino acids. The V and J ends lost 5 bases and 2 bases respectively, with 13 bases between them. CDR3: CASSPRGQPGNTIYF. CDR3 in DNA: TGTGCCAGCAGCCCCCGAGGACAGCCTGGAAACACCATATATTTT.

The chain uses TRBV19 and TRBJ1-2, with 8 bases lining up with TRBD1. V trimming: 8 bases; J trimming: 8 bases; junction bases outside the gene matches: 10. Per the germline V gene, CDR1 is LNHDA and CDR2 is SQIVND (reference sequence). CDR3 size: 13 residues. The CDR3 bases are TGTGCCAGTGGACGACAGGGGATGGGAGGCTACACCTTC. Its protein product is CASGRQGMGGYTF.